What follows is one T cell receptor beta chain and its context. The V gene lost 6 bases and the J gene lost 4 bases, with 9 bases spanning the gap. Looked up from germline, CDR1 is SNHLY and CDR2 is FYNNEI. The CDR3 is 12 amino acids. The source of the sample is a study of blood T cell repertoires in COVID-19. The protocol was immunoSEQ multiplex PCR, while the TCRdb copy is restricted to in-frame clones and leaves out a portion. The repertoire includes roughly 250,000 clones, around 87% of them detected once, and just over 7% sits in the top ten. The V gene is TRBV2, the J gene TRBJ1-1; D is uncertain. The origin of this receptor is a man aged 60 to 75 who had recovered from COVID-19. The material sequenced was peripheral blood. The DNA for the CDR3 is TGTGCCAGCAGGGCAGGACTCACTGAAGCTTTCTTT. Amino acids: CASRAGLTEAFF.